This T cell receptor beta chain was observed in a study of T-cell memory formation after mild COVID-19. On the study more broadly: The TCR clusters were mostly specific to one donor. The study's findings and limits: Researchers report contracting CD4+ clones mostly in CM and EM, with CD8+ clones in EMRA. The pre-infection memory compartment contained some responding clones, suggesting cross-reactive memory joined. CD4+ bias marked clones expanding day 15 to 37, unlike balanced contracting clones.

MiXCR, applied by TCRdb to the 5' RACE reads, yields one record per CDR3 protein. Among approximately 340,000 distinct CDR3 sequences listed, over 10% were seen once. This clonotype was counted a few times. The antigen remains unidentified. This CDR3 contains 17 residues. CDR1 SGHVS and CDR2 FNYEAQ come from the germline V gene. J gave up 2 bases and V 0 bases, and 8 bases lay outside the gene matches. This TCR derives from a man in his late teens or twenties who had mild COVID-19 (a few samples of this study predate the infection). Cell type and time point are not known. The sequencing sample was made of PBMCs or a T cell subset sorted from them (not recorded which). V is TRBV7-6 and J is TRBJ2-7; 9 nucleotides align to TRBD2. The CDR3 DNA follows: TGTGCCAGCAGCTTAGCGCGGAGTCTAGCGGGGCCCTACGAGCAGTACTTC. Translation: CASSLARSLAGPYEQYF. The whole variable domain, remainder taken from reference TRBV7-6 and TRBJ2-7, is GAGVSQSPRYKVTKRGQDVALRCDPISGHVSLYWYRQALGQGPEFLTYFNYEAQQDKSGLPNDRFSAERPEGSISTLTIQRTEQRDSAMYRCASSLARSLAGPYEQYFGPGTRLTVT.